This T cell receptor beta chain was profiled in a study of radiotherapy plus CTLA-4 blockade in lung cancer. The protocol was immunoSEQ multiplex PCR, while the TCRdb copy is restricted to in-frame clones and leaves out a portion. Here the sample spans 50,000 to 65,000 clones, less than 80% being singletons. J was trimmed by 7 bases and V by 8 bases; bases with no gene match: 3. Germline values: CDR1 MNHEY, CDR2 SVGAGI. The CDR3 is 12 residues long. This receptor was taken from a human donor with non-small cell lung cancer who had a complete response to radiotherapy plus ipilimumab. The sequencing used peripheral blood, collected from a patient treated with radiotherapy plus ipilimumab. The rearrangement joins TRBV6-5 to TRBJ1-5; 9 bases agree with TRBD1. This chain's CDR3 is CASRTGDQPQHF. Here the CDR3 DNA reads TGTGCCAGCCGGACAGGGGACCAGCCCCAGCATTTT.